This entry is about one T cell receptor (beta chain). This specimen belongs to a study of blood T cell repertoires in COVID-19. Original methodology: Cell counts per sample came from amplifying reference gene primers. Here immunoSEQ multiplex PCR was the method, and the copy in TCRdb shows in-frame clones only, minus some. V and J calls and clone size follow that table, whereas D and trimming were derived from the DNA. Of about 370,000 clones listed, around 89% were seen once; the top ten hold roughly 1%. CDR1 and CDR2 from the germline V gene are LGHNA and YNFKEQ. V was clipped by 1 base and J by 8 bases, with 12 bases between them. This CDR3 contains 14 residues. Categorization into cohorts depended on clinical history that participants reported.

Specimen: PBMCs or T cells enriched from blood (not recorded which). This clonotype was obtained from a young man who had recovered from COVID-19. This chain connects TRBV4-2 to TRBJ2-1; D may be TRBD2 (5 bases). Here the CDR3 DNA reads TGTGCCAGCAGCCAAGGAGGGCCCGGCGATGAGCAGTTCTTC. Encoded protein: CASSQGGPGDEQFF.